The 25 T cell receptor beta chains reported below all come from one sample, sequenced in a study of cytomegalovirus exposure and HLA in healthy donors. A multiplex PCR was run with 60 Vbeta primers and 13 Jbeta primers. TCRdb's copy holds only in-frame clones and misses some; the assay was immunoSEQ multiplex PCR. The sample consists of 95,000 to 150,000 clones, over 80% of them appearing once. The sequenced material came from PBMCs. The receptors were sampled from a man aged 30 to 45 in good health and CMV-seronegative.

This clone occurred once. The J gene is TRBJ1-1, the V gene TRBV6-4; 9 nucleotides line up with TRBD1. Trimming at V came to 6 bases and at J to 3 bases, leaving 11 bases not matched to a gene. This CDR3 has 16 residues. Germline CDR1 and CDR2: MRHNA and SNTAGT. The CDR3 is CASSRLTGGKDTEAFF. In nucleotides, the CDR3 is TGTGCCAGCAGCCGACTCACAGGGGGCAAGGACACTGAAGCTTTCTTT.

The chain is built from TRBV6-5 and TRBJ1-6, with 9 positions matching TRBD1. There are 14 residues in the CDR3. V lost 6 bases to trimming and J lost 8 bases; unmatched junction nucleotides: 5. Germline assignment: CDR1 MNHEY and CDR2 SVGAGI. In DNA, the CDR3 is TGTGCCAGCAGCCGGACAGGGGAGGATTCACCCCTCCACTTT. Residues: CASSRTGEDSPLHF.

This chain joins TRBV7-9 and TRBJ2-7, with unresolved D. V was clipped by 1 base and J by 0 bases, with 7 bases between them. CDR1 and CDR2 from the germline V gene are SEHNR and FQNEAQ (reference sequence). This CDR3 is built from 14 residues. The CDR3 sequence: CASSLGLNSYEQYF. As DNA, the CDR3 is TGTGCCAGCAGCTTAGGACTGAACTCCTACGAGCAGTACTTC. Based on the CDR3 plus reference TRBV7-9 and TRBJ2-7, the full variable domain is DTGVSQNPRHKITKRGQNVTFRCDPISEHNRLYWYRQTLGQGPEFLTYFQNEAQLEKSRLLSDRFSAERPKGSFSTLEIQRTEQGDSAMYLCASSLGLNSYEQYFGPGTRLTVT.

V is TRBV6-5 and J is TRBJ1-1; tentative D call: TRBD1 (5 bases). CDR1 MNHEY and CDR2 SVGAGI come from the germline V gene. V was pared by 5 bases and J by 11 bases, with 21 bases between. The CDR3 is 14 residues long. CDR3: CASSRDGTAAGAFF. Here the CDR3 DNA reads TGTGCCAGCAGTCGCGACGGGACTGCTGCTGGGGCTTTCTTT.

The chain has TRBV5-1 and TRBJ1-1; 9 bases are shared with TRBD1. V was pared by 4 bases and J by 1 base, with 5 bases of the junction left unmatched. CDR1 and CDR2 (germline): SGHRS, YFSETQ. CDR3 length: 15 amino acids. CDR3 loop: CASSLQGAPNTEAFF. The CDR3 DNA is TGCGCCAGCAGCCTACAGGGGGCCCCGAACACTGAAGCTTTCTTT.

The genes are TRBV7-9 and TRBJ2-4; D is unclear. The CDR3 consists of 14 residues. Germline V gene sequence: CDR1 SEHNR, CDR2 FQNEAQ (reference sequence). Trimming removed 4 bases from V and 1 base from J, with 8 bases in between. CDR3: CASSSGPAKNIQYF. CDR3 coding DNA: TGTGCCAGCAGCTCCGGTCCGGCCAAAAACATTCAGTACTTC.

The chain links TRBV27 to TRBJ1-5; no reliable D call. Trimming took 5 bases from V and 3 from J, leaving 11 bases between them. CDR3 length: 14 residues. Germline V gives CDR1 MNHEY, CDR2 SMNVEV (reference sequence). CDR3 sequence: CASSPLGSNQPQHF. The CDR3 nucleotides read TGTGCCAGCAGTCCCCTAGGTTCCAATCAGCCCCAGCATTTT.

This clone turned up a few times. The chain links TRBV19 to TRBJ1-4; 7 nucleotides match TRBD1. CDR3 length equals 16 residues. V shed 5 bases and J 4 bases; nucleotides not matched to a gene: 10. Germline V gene sequence: CDR1 LNHDA, CDR2 SQIVND (reference sequence). The CDR3 DNA reads TGTGCCAGTAGTTGGGGAACCGGGACAGATAATGAAAAACTGTTTTTT. Encoded protein: CASSWGTGTDNEKLFF.

The chain carries TRBV2 and TRBJ1-4; D gene uncertain. V lost 3 bases to trimming and J lost 4 bases, with 9 bases between them. Germline V gene data show CDR1 as SNHLY and CDR2 as FYNNEI. CDR3 size: 14 residues. Here the CDR3 DNA reads TGTGCCAGCAGTGAGGGCCGAGTTAATGAAAAACTGTTTTTT. This codes for CASSEGRVNEKLFF.

V usage is TRBV18 and J usage is TRBJ2-2, with TRBD1 as a possible D gene (5 bases). V lost 2 bases and J lost 6, with 10 bases in between. The CDR3 loop spans 14 amino acids. Germline assignment: CDR1 KGHSH and CDR2 LQKENI. The CDR3 DNA is TGTGCCAGCTCACCAGTCAGGGTAGCCGGGGAGCTGTTTTTT. Translation gives CASSPVRVAGELFF.

The chain is built from TRBV27 and TRBJ1-2, with D unresolved. Germline V gene data show CDR1 as MNHEY and CDR2 as SMNVEV (reference sequence). V gave up 8 bases and J gave up 3 bases, with 13 bases separating them. This CDR3 comprises 13 residues. CDR3 loop: CASRGYMDYGYTF. CDR3 DNA: TGTGCCAGCCGAGGGTATATGGACTATGGCTACACCTTC.

This rearrangement joins TRBV6-5 to TRBJ1-3, with 7 bases identical to TRBD1. CDR3 length: 14 residues. The V and J ends lost 4 bases and 0 bases, in that order; junction bases with no gene match: 0. The germline V gene encodes CDR1 MNHEY and CDR2 SVGAGI. In DNA, the CDR3 is TGTGCCAGCAGTTGGGACAGCTCTGGAAACACCATATATTTT. Residues: CASSWDSSGNTIYF.

This chain uses TRBV19 with TRBJ1-6; maybe TRBD1 (6 bases). The CDR3 runs to 12 residues. From germline, CDR1 is LNHDA and CDR2 SQIVND (reference sequence). Trimming took 7 bases from V and 14 from J, leaving 15 bases between them. The CDR3 DNA reads as TGTGCCAGTAAGGGGGGGAGTCGATCCCTCCACTTT. As protein: CASKGGSRSLHF. Supplemented by reference TRBV19 and TRBJ1-6, the full variable domain reads DGGITQSPKYLFRKEGQNVTLSCEQNLNHDAMYWYRQDPGQGLRLIYYSQIVNDFQKGDIAEGYSVSREKKESFPLTVTSAQKNPTAFYLCASKGGSRSLHFGNGTRLTVT.

The chain is built from TRBV2 and TRBJ2-7; 7 bases are shared with TRBD1. CDR1 SNHLY and CDR2 FYNNEI come from the germline V gene. With V trimmed by 7 bases and J by 4 bases, 10 bases remained unmatched. This CDR3 contains 14 residues. CDR3 DNA: TGTGCCAGCACTAGACAGGGCCCAGGGTACGAGCAGTACTTC. As protein: CASTRQGPGYEQYF.

This sequence joins TRBV7-2 and TRBJ1-6; 9 bases are shared with TRBD1. Germline values: CDR1 SGHTA, CDR2 FQGNSA. The CDR3 contains 15 residues. Trimming at V came to 4 bases and at J to 7 bases, leaving 5 bases not matched to a gene. The CDR3 here is CASSSTGTGNSPLHF. In DNA form, the CDR3 reads TGTGCCAGCAGCTCAACCGGGACAGGGAATTCACCCCTCCACTTT.

This clone has just a few counts. V gene TRBV15 combines with J gene TRBJ2-5, with 8 bases that match TRBD2. V shed 3 bases, J shed 6 bases, and the junction held 15 bases outside the gene matches. The CDR3 spans 17 residues. CDR1 is LNHNV and CDR2 is YYDKDF in the germline V gene (reference sequence). This CDR3 reads CATSREYPGLGVKTQYF. As DNA, the CDR3 is TGTGCCACCAGCAGGGAATATCCGGGACTAGGGGTGAAGACCCAGTACTTC.

The chain has TRBV6-1 and TRBJ1-5; 9 bases match TRBD1. This CDR3 has 18 residues. V lost 4 bases to trimming and J lost 4 bases; unmatched junction nucleotides: 14. Per germline, CDR1 MNHNS and CDR2 SASEGT. CDR3 DNA: TGTGCCAGCAGTGGCACCGGGACAGGGAGATCGTGGAATCAGCCCCAGCATTTT. Its translation: CASSGTGTGRSWNQPQHF.

The chain recombines TRBV14 with TRBJ1-2, with TRBD1 matching 8 bases. The CDR3 is 15 residues long. Trimming at V came to 4 bases and at J to 6 bases, leaving 10 bases not matched to a gene. CDR1 and CDR2 from the germline V gene are SGHDN and FVKESK. The CDR3 coding sequence is TGTGCCAGCAGCCGGAAGACGACGACAGGGGATGGCTACACCTTC. It translates to CASSRKTTTGDGYTF. Drawing the rest from reference TRBV14 and TRBJ1-2, the complete variable domain is EAGVTQFPSHSVIEKGQTVTLRCDPISGHDNLYWYRRVMGKEIKFLLHFVKESKQDESGMPNNRFLAERTGGTYSTLKVQPAELEDSGVYFCASSRKTTTGDGYTFGSGTRLTVV.

The V gene is TRBV13, the J gene TRBJ1-2, with D tentatively TRBD1 (5 bases). Germline assignment: CDR1 PRHDT and CDR2 FYEKMQ (reference sequence). This CDR3 has 16 amino acids. V was clipped by 6 bases and J by 2 bases, with 19 bases between them. The CDR3 DNA is TGTGCCAGCAGGCTATCCCTGATGACAGACAACTATGGCTACACCTTC. It yields the protein CASRLSLMTDNYGYTF.

This chain uses TRBV7-9 with TRBJ1-2, with 8 bases matching TRBD1. V shed 1 base and J 3 bases; nucleotides not matched to a gene: 1. The CDR3 consists of 14 residues. In germline, CDR1 is SEHNR, CDR2 FQNEAQ (reference sequence). The CDR3 spells CASSLVDRDYGYTF. The CDR3 DNA reads TGTGCCAGCAGCTTAGTGGACAGGGACTATGGCTACACCTTC.

The chain recombines TRBV4-1 with TRBJ1-1, with 9 bases aligning to TRBD1. V shed 4 bases, J shed 6 bases, and the junction held 9 bases outside the gene matches. Germline CDR1 and CDR2: MGHRA and YSYEKL. The CDR3 has 15 amino acids. Here the CDR3 DNA reads TGCGCCAGCAGCCCGGGACAGGGAAGAATATCTGAAGCTTTCTTT. Translating it yields CASSPGQGRISEAFF.

The chain carries TRBV2 and TRBJ2-2, with D perhaps TRBD1 (6 bases). The CDR3 has 14 amino acids. The germline gives CDR1 SNHLY, CDR2 FYNNEI. V lost 8 bases, J lost 0 bases, and 10 bases lay in between. The DNA for the CDR3 is TGTGCCAGCCGGGGACATTCGAACACCGGGGAGCTGTTTTTT. Amino acids: CASRGHSNTGELFF. The whole variable domain, remainder taken from reference TRBV2 and TRBJ2-2, is EPEVTQTPSHQVTQMGQEVILRCVPISNHLYFYWYRQILGQKVEFLVSFYNNEISEKSEIFDDQFSVERPDGSNFTLKIRSTKLEDSAMYFCASRGHSNTGELFFGEGSRLTVL.

This chain's CDR3 is CASGPDLQGNSPLHF. In DNA form, the CDR3 reads TGTGCCAGCGGCCCAGACCTCCAGGGGAATTCACCCCTCCACTTT. The J gene is TRBJ1-6, the V gene TRBV2, with TRBD1 as a possible D gene (6 bases). The CDR3 runs to 15 residues. Germline V gives CDR1 SNHLY, CDR2 FYNNEI. With 8 bases removed from V and 7 bases from J, the gap between germline ends came to 18 bases.

V and J are TRBV7-9 and TRBJ2-3; a possible D gene is TRBD2 (6 bases). Germline lookup yields CDR1 SEHNR and CDR2 FQNEAQ (reference sequence). The CDR3 totals 15 residues. V was cut by 5 bases and J by 6 bases, with 18 bases left in between. CDR3 in DNA: TGTGCCAGCAGCCCGGGGGACTTTCTGGCTGATACGCAGTATTTT. As protein: CASSPGDFLADTQYF.

In this sample, this clone turned up once. The genes are TRBV5-5 and TRBJ2-2; possibly TRBD1 for D (6 bases). The V gene's germline CDR1 is SGHKS and CDR2 YYEKEE (reference sequence). Trimming shortened V by 4 bases and J by 1 base, and 14 bases separated the two germline ends. The CDR3 extends over 16 amino acids. CDR3 DNA sequence: TGTGCCAGCAGCCTATCCGGGACACAGAACACCGGGGAGCTGTTTTTT. Its protein is CASSLSGTQNTGELFF.